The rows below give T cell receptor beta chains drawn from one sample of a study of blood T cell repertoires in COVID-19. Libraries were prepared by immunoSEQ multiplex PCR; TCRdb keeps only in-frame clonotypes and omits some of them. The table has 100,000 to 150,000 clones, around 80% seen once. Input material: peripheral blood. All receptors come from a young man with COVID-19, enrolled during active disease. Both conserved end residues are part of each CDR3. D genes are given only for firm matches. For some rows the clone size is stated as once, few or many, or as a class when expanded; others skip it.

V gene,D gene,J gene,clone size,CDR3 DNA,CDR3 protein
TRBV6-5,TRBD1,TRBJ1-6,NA,TGTGCCAGCAGTCCGGACAGGTTCTCACCCCTCCACTTT,CASSPDRFSPLHF
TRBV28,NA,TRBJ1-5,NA,TGTGCCAGCCTCTCAGGTCAGGGGAATCAGCCCCAGCATTTT,CASLSGQGNQPQHF
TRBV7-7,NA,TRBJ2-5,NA,TGTGCTAGCAGCTTAACCCTCAGGGAGACCCAGTACTTC,CASSLTLRETQYF
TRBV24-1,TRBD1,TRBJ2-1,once,TGTGCCACCGCGGGACAGGGGGTTAATGAGCAGTTCTTC,CATAGQGVNEQFF
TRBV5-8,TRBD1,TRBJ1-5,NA,TGTGCCAGCAGCTATGACAGGGGTCAGCCCCAGCATTTT,CASSYDRGQPQHF
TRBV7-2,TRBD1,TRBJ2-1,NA,TGTGCCAGCAGCTTAAACTTAGGGGGCGCCTACAATGAGCAGTTCTTC,CASSLNLGGAYNEQFF
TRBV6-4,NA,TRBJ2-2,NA,TGTGCCAGCAGTGTTACGGGATCCGACACCGGGGAGCTGTTTTTT,CASSVTGSDTGELFF
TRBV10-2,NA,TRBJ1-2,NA,TGCGCCAGCCTAGATACAGGGTCGAGGGGCTACACCTTC,CASLDTGSRGYTF
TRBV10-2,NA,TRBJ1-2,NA,TGCGCCAGCAGTGAGTCGAGGGTTAACTATGGCTACACCTTC,CASSESRVNYGYTF
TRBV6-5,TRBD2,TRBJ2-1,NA,TGTGCCAGCAGTTCATCCAGCGGGAGGTTTTACAATGAGCAGTTCTTC,CASSSSSGRFYNEQFF
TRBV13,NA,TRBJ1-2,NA,TGTGCCAGCAGCTCCCGGAGGGTCTATGGCTACACCTTC,CASSSRRVYGYTF
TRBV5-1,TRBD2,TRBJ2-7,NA,TGCGCCAGCAGCTTCTTGACTAGCGGGCCCATCTCTGAAGACTACGAGCAGTACTTC,CASSFLTSGPISEDYEQYF
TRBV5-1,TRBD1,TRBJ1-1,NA,TGCGCCAGCAGCCCCGGGACAGAGAACACTGAAGCTTTCTTT,CASSPGTENTEAFF
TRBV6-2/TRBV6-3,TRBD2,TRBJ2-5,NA,TGTGCCAGCAGTTACTTCGGCGGGGGGTACGAGGAGACCCAGTACTTC,CASSYFGGGYEETQYF
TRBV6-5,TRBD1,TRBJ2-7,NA,TGTGCCAGCACGTTGGGACAGGGGTACGAGCAGTACTTC,CASTLGQGYEQYF
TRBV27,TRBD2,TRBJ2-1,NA,TGTGCCAGCAGTCAAAGACTAGCGGGAGCTCCAAATGAGCAGTTCTTC,CASSQRLAGAPNEQFF
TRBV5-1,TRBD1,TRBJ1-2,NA,TGCGCCAGCAGGGTAGGGGGCAGTCAAGACTATGGCTACACCTTC,CASRVGGSQDYGYTF
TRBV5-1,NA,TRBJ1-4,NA,TGCGCCAGCAGCCCGGGGGGGGCCGCAACTAATGAAAAACTGTTTTTT,CASSPGGAATNEKLFF
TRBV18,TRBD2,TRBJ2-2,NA,TGTGCCAGCTCGCCTGGACTAGCGGGAGACACCGGGGAGCTGTTTTTT,CASSPGLAGDTGELFF
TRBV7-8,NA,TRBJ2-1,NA,TGTGCCAGCAGCTTCGGAGGGGGCTCAAGGGATCGGGAGCAGTTCTTC,CASSFGGGSRDREQFF
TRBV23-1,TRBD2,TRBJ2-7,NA,TGCGCCAGCAGCTCAACGACTAGCGCGAACCCTCTCTCCTACGAGCAGTACTTC,CASSSTTSANPLSYEQYF
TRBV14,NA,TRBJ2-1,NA,TGTGCCAGCAGCCAAGGGCTAGCGAGCTACACCCACAATGAGCAGTTCTTC,CASSQGLASYTHNEQFF
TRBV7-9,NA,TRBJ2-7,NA,TGTGCCAGCAGCCCCGACAGCACCTACGAGCAGTACTTC,CASSPDSTYEQYF
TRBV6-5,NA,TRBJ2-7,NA,TGTGCCAGCAGAGTGGACACAACCTACGAGCAGTACTTC,CASRVDTTYEQYF
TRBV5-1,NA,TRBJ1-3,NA,TGCGCCAGCAGCCCACAGGGTGGTGGAAACACCATATATTTT,CASSPQGGGNTIYF
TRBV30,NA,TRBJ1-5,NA,TGTGCCTGGAGTGTAGCACAGGGAGGGTGTCGTCAGCCCCAGCATTTT,CAWSVAQGGCRQPQHF
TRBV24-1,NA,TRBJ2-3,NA,TGTGCCACCAGTAGGAGGGGCCCGGGAGATACGCAGTATTTT,CATSRRGPGDTQYF
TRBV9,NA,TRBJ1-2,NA,TGTGCCAGCAGCGTAGACCTGGGCGTAAGCGGCTACACCTTC,CASSVDLGVSGYTF
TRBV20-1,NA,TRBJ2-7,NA,TGCAGTGCTAGGGCCAGGGGCGAGCAGTACTTC,CSARARGEQYF
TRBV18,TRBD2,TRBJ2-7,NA,TGTGCCAGCTCACCACCCGAGCTATTCCGGGGGGGGGAGCAGTACTTC,CASSPPELFRGGEQYF
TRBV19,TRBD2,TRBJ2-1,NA,TGTGCCAGTAAGGCGGGGGGGTTTAACAATGAGCAGTTCTTC,CASKAGGFNNEQFF
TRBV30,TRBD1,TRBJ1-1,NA,TGTGCCTGGGGACAGGGGGCCTACACTGAAGCTTTCTTT,CAWGQGAYTEAFF
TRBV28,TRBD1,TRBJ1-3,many,TGTGCCAGCTCGGGGACAGGGGGCAATCTCTCTGGAAACACCATATATTTT,CASSGTGGNLSGNTIYF
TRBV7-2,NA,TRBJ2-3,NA,TGTGCCAGCAGCTTAAATGTCTTCACAGATACGCAGTATTTT,CASSLNVFTDTQYF
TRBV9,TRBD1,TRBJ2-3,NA,TGTGCCAGCAGCGTCGGGGACAGCCACACAGATACGCAGTATTTT,CASSVGDSHTDTQYF
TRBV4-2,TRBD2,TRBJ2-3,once,TGTGCCAGCAGCCAGTTGACTAGCGGGGGACCAGATACGCAGTATTTT,CASSQLTSGGPDTQYF
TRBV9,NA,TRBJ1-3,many,TGTGCCAGCAGCAACGGACAGCTGAGCTCTGGAAACACCATATATTTT,CASSNGQLSSGNTIYF
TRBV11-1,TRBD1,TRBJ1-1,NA,TGTGCCAGCAGCTTAGATGACAGGGCTTTCACTGAAGCTTTCTTT,CASSLDDRAFTEAFF
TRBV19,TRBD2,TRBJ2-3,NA,TGTGCCAGTAGTATCGGCGGGGGGTCCGGAGATACGCAGTATTTT,CASSIGGGSGDTQYF
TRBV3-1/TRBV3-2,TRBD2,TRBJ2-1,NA,TGTGCCAGCAGCCAATCTAGCGGGGGGAGCTCCTACAATGAGCAGTTCTTC,CASSQSSGGSSYNEQFF
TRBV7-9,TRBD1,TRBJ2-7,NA,TGTGCCAGCAGGACAGGGGGTGGGTCCTACGAGCAGTACTTC,CASRTGGGSYEQYF
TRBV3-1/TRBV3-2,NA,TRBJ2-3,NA,TGTGCCAGCAGCCAATCCGTCACGGGCACAGATACGCAGTATTTT,CASSQSVTGTDTQYF
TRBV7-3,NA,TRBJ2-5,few,TGTGCCAGCAGCTTAACCCGACAGTCCCCAGAGACCCAGTACTTC,CASSLTRQSPETQYF
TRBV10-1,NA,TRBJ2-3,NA,TGCGCCAGCAGTGAGTCGGGTAGGGGGAAAGATACGCAGTATTTT,CASSESGRGKDTQYF
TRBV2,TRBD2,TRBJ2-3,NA,TGTGCCAGCAGTGAAGGGGGCGGGAGTGGTACAGATACGCAGTATTTT,CASSEGGGSGTDTQYF